This T cell receptor (beta chain) stems from a study of response to subunit inactivated influenza vaccine. General observations from the study: A suggestion made by the authors is that each seasonal influenza vaccination recruits few new T cells.

This clonotype was recorded many times. The antigen is not known. One entry per CDR3 protein results from TCRdb running MiXCR on the RT-PCR reads. The sample records about 780,000 distinct CDR3 sequences, 18% being singletons. Germline CDR1 reads DFQATT; CDR2 reads SNEGSKA (reference sequence). This CDR3 region has 15 residues. V was trimmed by 1 base and J by 2 bases, leaving 12 bases between them. The receptor's source is a man aged 50-59 years who received an inactivated influenza vaccine. The V gene is TRBV20-1, the J gene TRBJ1-5, with D perhaps TRBD1 (6 bases). The source material was PBMCs from blood, sampled roughly 5 days after vaccination. DNA for the CDR3: TGCAGTGCTAGAGGGAGAGGGGGGGGCAATCAGCCCCAGCATTTT. This translates into CSARGRGGGNQPQHF.